This is a list of T cell receptor beta chains from one sample in a study of beta chain features in type 1 diabetes. Here immunoSEQ multiplex PCR was the method, and the copy in TCRdb shows in-frame clones only, minus some. Altogether about 280,000 clones are present, about 15% being singletons, with the ten largest covering less than 0.02%. The sample consisted of naive CD4+ T cells from blood. These receptor sequences come from a man aged 18 to 35 with type 1 diabetes. CDR3s include the opening cysteine and the closing phenylalanine or tryptophan. D genes are given only for firm matches. The listing skips clone size in some rows; elsewhere it reads once, few, many or a size class.

clone_size | j_call | d_call | v_call | cdr3_nt | cdr3_aa
few | TRBJ2-1 | TRBD1 | TRBV5-1 | TGCGCCAGCAGCGAACAGGGGGCAGAGCAGTTCTTC | CASSEQGAEQFF
NA | TRBJ2-2 | TRBD2 | TRBV7-2 | TGTGCCAGCAGGCCAGCGGGGGCCCAGGGGGGGGAGCTGTTTTTT | CASRPAGAQGGELFF
few | TRBJ1-5 | NA | TRBV4-3 | TGCGCCAGCAGCCAAACACTCTTTTCCCGGAGTTTGTACCAGCATTTT | CASSQTLFSRSLYQHF
NA | TRBJ2-1 | TRBD2 | TRBV5-1 | TGCGCCAGCAGCTTCCGACGGACCGGGGGGAGCTCCTACAATGAGCAGTTCTTC | CASSFRRTGGSSYNEQFF
few | TRBJ2-1 | NA | TRBV9 | TGTGCCAGCAGCGCCGAAGGACAAAGCTCCTACAATGAGCAGTTCTTC | CASSAEGQSSYNEQFF
NA | TRBJ1-5 | TRBD1 | TRBV5-1 | TGCGCCAGCAGCCTTGGGACAGGGGACCGCAATCAGCCCCAGCATTTT | CASSLGTGDRNQPQHF
few | TRBJ1-1 | NA | TRBV7-9 | TGTGCCAGCAGCAGACAGCCATTTGAAGCTTTCTTT | CASSRQPFEAFF
few | TRBJ1-2 | NA | TRBV4-3 | TGCGCCAGCAGCTTGAACGGGAACTATGGCTACACCTTC | CASSLNGNYGYTF
NA | TRBJ2-7 | NA | TRBV20-1 | TGCAGTGCTAGACAGGCTTACGAGCAGTACTTC | CSARQAYEQYF
few | TRBJ1-2 | TRBD1 | TRBV30 | TGTGCCTGGAGTGAGGACAGGGGGCGCTTAGGCTACACCTTC | CAWSEDRGRLGYTF
few | TRBJ1-1 | TRBD1 | TRBV5-6 | TGTGCCAGCAGACCGACAGGGAGGAACACTGAAGCTTTCTTT | CASRPTGRNTEAFF
few | TRBJ1-1 | NA | TRBV25-1 | TGTGCCAGCATCGCCTCCAGGGGGAACACTGAAGCTTTCTTT | CASIASRGNTEAFF
NA | TRBJ2-3 | NA | TRBV15 | TGTGCCACCAGCAGTACGCCCCAGGCTCCAGATACGCAGTATTTT | CATSSTPQAPDTQYF
NA | TRBJ2-5 | NA | TRBV7-2 | TGTGCCAGCAGCTTAGGGGCTCTAGCCGGGGAGACCCAGTACTTC | CASSLGALAGETQYF
NA | TRBJ2-7 | NA | TRBV5-6 | TGTGCCAGCAGCCGGCTCGACAGGCTATACGAGCAGTACTTC | CASSRLDRLYEQYF
few | TRBJ2-1 | TRBD1 | TRBV5-1 | TGCGCCAGCAGCTTGGGGCTCCTCGACAGGGATACTGAGCAGTTCTTC | CASSLGLLDRDTEQFF
few | TRBJ1-1 | NA | TRBV15 | TGTGCCACCAGCGAGCGGGGCTACGGAGCTTTCTTT | CATSERGYGAFF
NA | TRBJ2-7 | TRBD1 | TRBV19 | TGTGCCAGTAGGGGAACCGGGACAGGGAGTAACGAGCAGTACTTC | CASRGTGTGSNEQYF
NA | TRBJ2-3 | NA | TRBV7-9 | TGTGCCAGCAGCGTTAGGGGGACAGATACGCAGTATTTT | CASSVRGTDTQYF
few | TRBJ2-2 | TRBD2 | TRBV7-9 | TGTGCCAGCAGCCTACGAGCGGGAGGGCCTGACACCGGGGAGCTGTTTTTT | CASSLRAGGPDTGELFF
few | TRBJ1-2 | NA | TRBV4-2 | TGTGCCAGCAGCCAAGATAGAGAAGCTAACTATGGCTACACCTTC | CASSQDREANYGYTF
few | TRBJ2-5 | TRBD1 | TRBV6-5 | TGTGCCAGCAGTTACCGACAGGGTCGGCAAGAGACCCAGTACTTC | CASSYRQGRQETQYF
few | TRBJ2-6 | TRBD1 | TRBV5-5 | TGTGCCAGCAGCCTGACAGGGGGAACTGGGGCCAACGTCCTGACTTTC | CASSLTGGTGANVLTF
NA | TRBJ2-1 | NA | TRBV18 | TGTGCCAGCTCGAATAATCCGAGCTCCTACAATGAGCAGTTCTTC | CASSNNPSSYNEQFF
NA | TRBJ2-4 | TRBD2 | TRBV18 | TGTGCCAGCTCGGGCAGACTAGCGGGGGATGCAAACATTCAGTACTTC | CASSGRLAGDANIQYF
few | TRBJ2-4 | NA | TRBV5-1 | TGCGCCAGCAGCCCTCCCGCGTACAACATTCAGTACTTC | CASSPPAYNIQYF
NA | TRBJ2-5 | NA | TRBV15 | TGTGCCAAGGGAACGGGGAAGCAAGAGACCCAGTACTTC | CAKGTGKQETQYF
NA | TRBJ2-6 | NA | TRBV9 | TGTGCCAGCAGCCCAGGGTGGGCTGGGGCCAACGTCCTGACTTTC | CASSPGWAGANVLTF
NA | TRBJ2-7 | NA | TRBV6-6 | TGTGCCAGCGGCGAAAGGCGGGAGCAGTACTTC | CASGERREQYF
NA | TRBJ1-4 | NA | TRBV5-5 | TGTGCCAGCAGCTTGCCGGGGGACGCCCGAAAACTGTTTTTT | CASSLPGDARKLFF
few | TRBJ2-5 | TRBD1 | TRBV11-2 | TGTGCCAGCAGCTCCCGGACAGGGGGCTGGGAGACCCAGTACTTC | CASSSRTGGWETQYF
NA | TRBJ2-1 | TRBD2 | TRBV5-1 | TGCGCCAGCAGCTTGGCCGGGGGTCAGGGGACTAGCGGGCCAACCTACAATGAGCAGTTCTTC | CASSLAGGQGTSGPTYNEQFF
NA | TRBJ2-2 | NA | TRBV30 | TGTGCCTGGAGTGTGATTTCAGCCGGGGAGCTGTTTTTT | CAWSVISAGELFF
few | TRBJ2-5 | NA | TRBV7-2 | TGTGCCAGCAGCTTACACCTTAATAGCGGCCAAGAGACCCAGTACTTC | CASSLHLNSGQETQYF
few | TRBJ2-1 | NA | TRBV25-1 | TGTGCCAGCAGGAGAATTGAGGCGGGGCCTTTCGGTGAGCAGTTCTTC | CASRRIEAGPFGEQFF
NA | TRBJ2-3 | TRBD1 | TRBV2 | TGTGCCAGCAGTAACGACAGGGGCACGCATACGCAGTATTTT | CASSNDRGTHTQYF
few | TRBJ2-5 | TRBD2 | TRBV7-2 | TGTGCCAGCAGCTTAGAACTAGCGGAAGGGACCCAGTACTTC | CASSLELAEGTQYF
NA | TRBJ2-1 | NA | TRBV5-4 | TGTGCCAGCAGAGGAGGTGGGGTTGAGCAGTTCTTC | CASRGGGVEQFF
NA | TRBJ2-3 | TRBD2 | TRBV7-2 | TGTGCCAGCATCCGACTAGCGGGAGGCCCGGGAGATACGCAGTATTTT | CASIRLAGGPGDTQYF